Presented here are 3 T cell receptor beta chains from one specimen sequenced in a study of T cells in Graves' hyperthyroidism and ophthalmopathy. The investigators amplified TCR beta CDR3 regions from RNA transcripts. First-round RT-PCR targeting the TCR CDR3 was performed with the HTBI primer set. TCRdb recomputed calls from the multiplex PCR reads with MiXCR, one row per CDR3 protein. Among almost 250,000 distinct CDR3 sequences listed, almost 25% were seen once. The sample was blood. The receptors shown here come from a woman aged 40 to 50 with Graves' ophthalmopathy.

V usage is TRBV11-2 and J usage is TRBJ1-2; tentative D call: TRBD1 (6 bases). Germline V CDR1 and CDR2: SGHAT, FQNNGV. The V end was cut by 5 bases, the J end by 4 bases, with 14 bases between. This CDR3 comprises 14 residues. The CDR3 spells CASSRGGTFYGYTF. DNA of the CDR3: TGTGCCAGCAGCCGGGGGGGCACCTTCTATGGCTACACCTTC.

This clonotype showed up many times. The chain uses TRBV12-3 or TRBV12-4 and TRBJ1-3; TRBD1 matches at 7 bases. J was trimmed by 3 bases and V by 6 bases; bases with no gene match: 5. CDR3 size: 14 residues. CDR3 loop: CASRRQGDGNTIYF. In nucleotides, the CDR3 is TGTGCCAGCAGGAGACAGGGTGATGGAAACACCATATATTTT.

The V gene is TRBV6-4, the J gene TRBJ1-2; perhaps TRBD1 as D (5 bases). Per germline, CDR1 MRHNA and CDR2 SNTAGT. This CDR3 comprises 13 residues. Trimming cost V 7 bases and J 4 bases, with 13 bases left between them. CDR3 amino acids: CASMYGASYGYTF. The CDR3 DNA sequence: TGTGCCAGCATGTACGGGGCAAGCTATGGCTACACCTTC.